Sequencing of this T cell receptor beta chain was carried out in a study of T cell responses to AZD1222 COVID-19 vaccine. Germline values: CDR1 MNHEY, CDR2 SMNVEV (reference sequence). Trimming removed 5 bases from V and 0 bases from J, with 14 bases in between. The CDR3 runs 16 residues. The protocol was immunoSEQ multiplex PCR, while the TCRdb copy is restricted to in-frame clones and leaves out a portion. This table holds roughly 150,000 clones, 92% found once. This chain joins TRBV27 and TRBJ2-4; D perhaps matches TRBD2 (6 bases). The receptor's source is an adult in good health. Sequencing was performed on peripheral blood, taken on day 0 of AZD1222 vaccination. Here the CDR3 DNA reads TGTGCCAGCAGTAGAGGGACGGGACTAGCCAAAAACATTCAGTACTTC. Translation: CASSRGTGLAKNIQYF.